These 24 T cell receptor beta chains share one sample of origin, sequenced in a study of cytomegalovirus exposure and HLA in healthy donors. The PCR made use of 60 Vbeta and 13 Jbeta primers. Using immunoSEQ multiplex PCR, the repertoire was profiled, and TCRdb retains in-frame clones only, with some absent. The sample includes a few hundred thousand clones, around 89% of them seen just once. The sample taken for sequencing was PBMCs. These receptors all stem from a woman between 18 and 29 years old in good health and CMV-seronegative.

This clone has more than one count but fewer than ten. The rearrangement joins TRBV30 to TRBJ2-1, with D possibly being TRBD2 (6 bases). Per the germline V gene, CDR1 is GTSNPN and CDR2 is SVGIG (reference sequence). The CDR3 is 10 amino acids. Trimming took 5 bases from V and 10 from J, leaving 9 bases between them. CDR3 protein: CAWAGGEQFF. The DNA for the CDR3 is TGTGCCTGGGCCGGAGGGGAGCAGTTCTTC.

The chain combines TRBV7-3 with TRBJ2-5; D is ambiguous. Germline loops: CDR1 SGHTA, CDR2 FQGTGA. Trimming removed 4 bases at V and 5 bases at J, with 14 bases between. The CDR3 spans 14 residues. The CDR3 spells CASSSKQLPETQYF. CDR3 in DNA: TGTGCCAGCAGCTCGAAACAGTTACCGGAGACCCAGTACTTC.

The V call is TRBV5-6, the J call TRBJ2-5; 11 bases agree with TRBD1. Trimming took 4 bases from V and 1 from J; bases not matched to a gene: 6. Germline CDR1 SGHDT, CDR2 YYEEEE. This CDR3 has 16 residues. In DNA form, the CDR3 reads TGTGCCAGCAGCGTCTCCGGGACAGGGGGCCAAGAGACCCAGTACTTC. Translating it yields CASSVSGTGGQETQYF.

The CDR3 is CASSLTASGYNEQFF. The CDR3 nucleotides are TGTGCCAGCAGCTTAACGGCTAGCGGGTACAATGAGCAGTTCTTC. The rearrangement uses TRBV7-9 and TRBJ2-1; TRBD2 matches 8 bases. Germline CDR1 is SEHNR and CDR2 is FQNEAQ (reference sequence). This CDR3 is 15 amino acids long. V trimming: 2 bases; J trimming: 4 bases; junction bases outside the gene matches: 4.

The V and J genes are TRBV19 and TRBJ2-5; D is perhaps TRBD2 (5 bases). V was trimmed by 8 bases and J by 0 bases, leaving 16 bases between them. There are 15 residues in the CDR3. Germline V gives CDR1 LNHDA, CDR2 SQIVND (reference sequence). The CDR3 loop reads CASGTSADYQETQYF. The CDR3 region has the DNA TGTGCCAGTGGTACTTCCGCGGACTACCAAGAGACCCAGTACTTC.

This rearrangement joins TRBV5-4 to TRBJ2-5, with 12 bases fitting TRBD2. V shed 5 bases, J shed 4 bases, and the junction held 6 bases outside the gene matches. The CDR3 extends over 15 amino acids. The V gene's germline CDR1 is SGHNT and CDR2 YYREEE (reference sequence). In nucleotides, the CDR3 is TGTGCCAGCAGACCGGGACTAGCGGGTGGAGAGACCCAGTACTTC. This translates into CASRPGLAGGETQYF.

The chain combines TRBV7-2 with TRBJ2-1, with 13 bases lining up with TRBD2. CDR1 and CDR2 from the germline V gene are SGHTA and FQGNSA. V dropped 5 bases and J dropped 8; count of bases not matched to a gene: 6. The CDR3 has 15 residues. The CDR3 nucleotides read TGTGCCAGCAGCCAAACGACTAGCGGGGGGTATGAGCAGTTCTTC. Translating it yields CASSQTTSGGYEQFF.

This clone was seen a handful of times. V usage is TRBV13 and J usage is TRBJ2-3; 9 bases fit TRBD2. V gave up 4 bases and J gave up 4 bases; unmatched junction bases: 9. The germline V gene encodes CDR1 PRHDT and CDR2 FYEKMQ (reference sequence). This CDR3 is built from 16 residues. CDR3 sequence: CASSSRGSGRSDTQYF. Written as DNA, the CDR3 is TGTGCCAGCAGCTCTAGAGGGAGCGGGAGGTCAGATACGCAGTATTTT.

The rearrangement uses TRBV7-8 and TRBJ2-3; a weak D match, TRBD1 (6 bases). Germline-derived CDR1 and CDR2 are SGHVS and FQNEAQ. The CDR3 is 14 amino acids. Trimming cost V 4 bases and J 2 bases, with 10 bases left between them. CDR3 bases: TGTGCCAGCAGCTCCTACAGGGACACAGATACGCAGTATTTT. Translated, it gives CASSSYRDTDTQYF.

The CDR3 nucleotides read TGTGCCAGCAGCTCCCGGGGGGGTGGGCAAACTGAAGCTTTCTTT. Translated: CASSSRGGGQTEAFF. J is TRBJ1-1 and V is TRBV9; tentative D call: TRBD1 (5 bases). This CDR3 has 15 amino acids. The germline V gene has CDR1 SGDLS and CDR2 YYNGEE. Trimming shortened V by 4 bases and J by 5 bases, and 18 bases separated the two germline ends.

CDR3 nucleotides: TGTGCCATCAGCTGGTCGGGACAGAATAATTCACCCCTCCACTTT. Its protein product is CAISWSGQNNSPLHF. V gene TRBV10-3 combines with J gene TRBJ1-6, with 7 positions matching TRBD1. With V trimmed by 6 bases and J by 5 bases, 7 bases remained unmatched. CDR3 length: 15 residues. Germline CDR1 ENHRY, CDR2 SYGVKD.

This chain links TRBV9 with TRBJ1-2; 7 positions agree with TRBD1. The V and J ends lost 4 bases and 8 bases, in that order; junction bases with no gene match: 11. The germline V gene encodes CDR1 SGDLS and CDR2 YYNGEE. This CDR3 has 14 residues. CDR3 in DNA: TGTGCCAGCAGCTCACACAGGGGAAACGAGGGCTACACCTTC. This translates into CASSSHRGNEGYTF.

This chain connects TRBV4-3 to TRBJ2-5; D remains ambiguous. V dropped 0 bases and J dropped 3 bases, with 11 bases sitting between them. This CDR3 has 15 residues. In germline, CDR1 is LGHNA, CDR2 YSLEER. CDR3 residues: CASSQEITIKETQYF. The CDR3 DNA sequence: TGCGCCAGCAGCCAAGAAATTACTATAAAAGAGACCCAGTACTTC.

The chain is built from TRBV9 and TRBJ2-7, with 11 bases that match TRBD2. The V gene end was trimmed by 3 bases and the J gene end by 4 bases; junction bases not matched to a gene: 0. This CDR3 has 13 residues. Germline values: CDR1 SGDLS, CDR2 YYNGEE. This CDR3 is CASSGTSGYEQYF. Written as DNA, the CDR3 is TGTGCCAGCAGCGGGACTAGCGGGTACGAGCAGTACTTC.

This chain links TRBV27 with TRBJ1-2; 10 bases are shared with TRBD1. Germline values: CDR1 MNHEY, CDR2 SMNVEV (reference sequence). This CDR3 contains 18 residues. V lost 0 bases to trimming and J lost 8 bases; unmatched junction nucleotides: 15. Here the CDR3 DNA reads TGTGCCAGCAGTTTATCACTCTCGTGGGGGACAGGGGTTCACGGCTACACCTTC. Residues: CASSLSLSWGTGVHGYTF.

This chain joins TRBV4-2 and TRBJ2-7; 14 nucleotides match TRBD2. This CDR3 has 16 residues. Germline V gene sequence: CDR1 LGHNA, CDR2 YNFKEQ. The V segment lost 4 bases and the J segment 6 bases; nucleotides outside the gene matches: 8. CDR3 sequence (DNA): TGTGCCAGCAGCCGTGGGACTAGCGGGAGTACGGGCGAGCAGTACTTC. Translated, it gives CASSRGTSGSTGEQYF.

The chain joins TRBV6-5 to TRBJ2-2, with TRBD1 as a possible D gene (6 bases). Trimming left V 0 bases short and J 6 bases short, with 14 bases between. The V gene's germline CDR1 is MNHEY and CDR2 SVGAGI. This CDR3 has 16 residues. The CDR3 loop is CASSYSAGEGPGELFF. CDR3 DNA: TGTGCCAGCAGTTACTCGGCAGGGGAAGGACCCGGGGAGCTGTTTTTT.

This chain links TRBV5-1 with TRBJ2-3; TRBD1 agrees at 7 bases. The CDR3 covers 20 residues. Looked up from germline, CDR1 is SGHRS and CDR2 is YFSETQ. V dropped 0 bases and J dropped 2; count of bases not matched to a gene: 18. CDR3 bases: TGCGCCAGCAGCTTGGGACAGGGAGTCGGAATATCCCCCCCCACAGATACGCAGTATTTT. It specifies CASSLGQGVGISPPTDTQYF.

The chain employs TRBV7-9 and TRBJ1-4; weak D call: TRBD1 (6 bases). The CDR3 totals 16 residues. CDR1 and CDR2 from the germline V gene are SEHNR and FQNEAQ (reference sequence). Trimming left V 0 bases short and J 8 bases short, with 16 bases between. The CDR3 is CASSLAGGLSPEKLFF. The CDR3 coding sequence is TGTGCCAGCAGCTTAGCGGGGGGGCTTTCCCCCGAAAAACTGTTTTTT.

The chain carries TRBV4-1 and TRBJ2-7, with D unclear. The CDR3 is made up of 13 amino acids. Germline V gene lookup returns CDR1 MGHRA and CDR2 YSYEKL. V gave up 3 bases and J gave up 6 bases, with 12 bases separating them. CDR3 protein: CASSQQSAAEQYF. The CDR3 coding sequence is TGCGCCAGCAGCCAGCAAAGCGCAGCCGAGCAGTACTTC.

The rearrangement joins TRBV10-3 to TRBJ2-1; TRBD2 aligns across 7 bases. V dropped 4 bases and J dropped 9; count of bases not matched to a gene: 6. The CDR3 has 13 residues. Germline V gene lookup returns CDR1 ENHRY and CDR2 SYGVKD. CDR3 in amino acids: CAISGAGAGEQFF. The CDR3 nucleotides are TGTGCCATCAGTGGGGCGGGAGCCGGTGAGCAGTTCTTC.

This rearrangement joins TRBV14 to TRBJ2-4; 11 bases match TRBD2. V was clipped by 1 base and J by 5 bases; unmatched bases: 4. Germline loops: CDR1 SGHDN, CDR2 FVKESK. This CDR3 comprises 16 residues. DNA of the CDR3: TGTGCCAGCAGCCAAGCTAGCGGGGGGCCCCAAAACATTCAGTACTTC. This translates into CASSQASGGPQNIQYF.

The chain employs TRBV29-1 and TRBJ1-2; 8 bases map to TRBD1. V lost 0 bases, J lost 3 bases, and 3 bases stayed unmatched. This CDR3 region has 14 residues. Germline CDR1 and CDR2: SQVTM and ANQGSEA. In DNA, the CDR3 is TGCAGCGTTGAAGAGGACAGGGAACACTATGGCTACACCTTC. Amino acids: CSVEEDREHYGYTF.

CDR3 DNA sequence: TGTGCCAGCAGCCAGGGGGCCTATGGCTACACCTTC. Residues: CASSQGAYGYTF. The chain employs TRBV7-7 and TRBJ1-2; 8 bases are shared with TRBD1. Germline V lookup: CDR1 SSHAT, CDR2 FNYEAQ (reference sequence). After removal of 5 bases from V and 4 bases from J, the junction contained 0 bases not matched to a gene. The CDR3 is 12 residues long.